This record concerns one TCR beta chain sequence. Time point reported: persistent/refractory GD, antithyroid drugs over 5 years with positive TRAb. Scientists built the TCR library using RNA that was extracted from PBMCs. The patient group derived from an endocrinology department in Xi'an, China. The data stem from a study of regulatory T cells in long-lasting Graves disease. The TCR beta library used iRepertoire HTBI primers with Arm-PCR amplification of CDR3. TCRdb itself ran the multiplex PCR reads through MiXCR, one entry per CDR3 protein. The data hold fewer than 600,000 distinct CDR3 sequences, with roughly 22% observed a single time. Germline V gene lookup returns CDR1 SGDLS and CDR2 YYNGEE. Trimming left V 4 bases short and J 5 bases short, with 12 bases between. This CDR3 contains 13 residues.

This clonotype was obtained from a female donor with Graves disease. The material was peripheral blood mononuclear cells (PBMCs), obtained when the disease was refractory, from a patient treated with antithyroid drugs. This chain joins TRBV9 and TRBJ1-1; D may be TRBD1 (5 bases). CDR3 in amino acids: CASSPGRETEAFF. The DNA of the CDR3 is TGTGCCAGCAGCCCGGGACGGGAGACTGAAGCTTTCTTT.